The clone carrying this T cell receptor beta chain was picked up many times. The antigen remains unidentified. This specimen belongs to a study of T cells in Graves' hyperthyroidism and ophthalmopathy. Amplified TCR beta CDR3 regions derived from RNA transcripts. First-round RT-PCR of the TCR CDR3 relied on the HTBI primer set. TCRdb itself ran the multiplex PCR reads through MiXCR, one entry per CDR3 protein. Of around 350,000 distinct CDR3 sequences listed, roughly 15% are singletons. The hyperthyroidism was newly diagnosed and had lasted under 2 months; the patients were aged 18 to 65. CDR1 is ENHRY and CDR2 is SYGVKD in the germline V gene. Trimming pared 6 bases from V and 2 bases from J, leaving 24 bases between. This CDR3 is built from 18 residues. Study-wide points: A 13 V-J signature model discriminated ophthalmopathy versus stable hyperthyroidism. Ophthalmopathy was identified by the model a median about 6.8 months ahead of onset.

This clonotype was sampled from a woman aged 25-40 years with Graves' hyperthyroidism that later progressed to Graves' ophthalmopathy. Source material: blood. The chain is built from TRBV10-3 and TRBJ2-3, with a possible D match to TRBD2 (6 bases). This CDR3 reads CAISPWGDREGSTDTQYF. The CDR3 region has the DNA TGTGCCATCAGCCCGTGGGGGGACCGAGAAGGGTCCACAGATACGCAGTATTTT.